A selection of T cell receptor beta chains follows, all from one sample in a study. Using its own MiXCR run on the RT-PCR reads, TCRdb lists one record per CDR3 protein. The profile shows hundreds of thousands of distinct CDR3 sequences, 14% of them singletons. Sequenced material: memory CD4+ T cells from blood. Source of these receptors: a female donor in good health, serving as a healthy control. Each CDR3 is given with its conserved first and last residue. A D gene is named only where the DNA matches it firmly. For some rows the clone size is stated as once, few or many, or as a class when expanded; others skip it.

TRBD1	NA	TRBV27	TRBJ2-1	CASSPGQGVYNEQFF	TGTGCCAGCAGTCCCGGACAGGGTGTCTACAATGAGCAGTTCTTC
NA	many	TRBV27	TRBJ2-3	CASRTVTDTQYF	TGTGCCAGCCGTACAGTGACAGATACGCAGTATTTT
TRBD2	many	TRBV6-5	TRBJ2-1	CASSRPWTKGGGEQFF	TGTGCCAGCAGTAGACCTTGGACAAAGGGCGGGGGTGAGCAGTTCTTC
TRBD1	NA	TRBV5-1	TRBJ2-5	CASSLGQGQGLTATQYF	TGCGCCAGCAGCCTTGGACAGGGGCAAGGTTTAACAGCGACCCAGTACTTC
TRBD1	few	TRBV12-3/TRBV12-4	TRBJ2-1	CASWPGGDRTYNEQFF	TGTGCCAGCTGGCCCGGCGGGGACAGGACTTACAATGAGCAGTTCTTC
NA	NA	TRBV7-2	TRBJ2-6	CASSNRVSNVLTF	TGTGCCAGCAGCAACAGGGTTTCCAACGTCCTGACTTTC
TRBD1	many	TRBV29-1	TRBJ2-3	CSSRTGGSDTQYF	TGCAGCTCTAGGACAGGGGGCTCAGATACGCAGTATTTT
NA	few	TRBV4-3	TRBJ2-3	CASSQDWGLRDTQYF	TGCGCCAGCAGCCAAGATTGGGGACTTCGAGATACGCAGTATTTT
NA	few	TRBV27	TRBJ2-7	CASSLRAGENYEQYF	TGTGCCAGCAGTTTAAGGGCTGGGGAGAACTACGAGCAGTACTTC
NA	NA	TRBV7-9	TRBJ2-5	CATATTAQETQYF	TGTGCCACCGCGACCACAGCGCAAGAGACCCAGTACTTC
NA	many	TRBV20-1	TRBJ1-5	CSAAVGFYSNQPQHF	TGCAGTGCCGCGGTGGGGTTTTATAGCAATCAGCCCCAGCATTTT
TRBD2	many	TRBV6-5	TRBJ2-1	CASSYVGGPVYNEQFF	TGTGCCAGCAGTTACGTGGGAGGGCCCGTATACAATGAGCAGTTCTTC
TRBD1	NA	TRBV29-1	TRBJ1-2	CSMGQGDRYTF	TGCAGCATGGGACAGGGTGACCGCTACACCTTC
NA	NA	TRBV9	TRBJ1-6	CASSVASPGSYNSPLHF	TGTGCCAGCAGCGTAGCTTCCCCAGGGTCCTATAATTCACCCCTCCACTTT
NA	many	TRBV6-2/TRBV6-3	TRBJ2-1	CASSYSVYEQFF	TGTGCCAGCAGTTACTCGGTGTATGAGCAGTTCTTC
NA	many	TRBV10-3	TRBJ2-7	CAISDRLGTASGEQYF	TGTGCCATCAGTGACCGATTAGGGACGGCGTCGGGGGAGCAGTACTTC
NA	NA	TRBV29-1	TRBJ2-1	CSVVRGGPYNEQFF	TGCAGCGTTGTTAGAGGCGGGCCGTACAATGAGCAGTTCTTC
TRBD2	few	TRBV6-2/TRBV6-3	TRBJ2-3	CASSTSLWTSSDTQYF	TGTGCCAGCAGTACCTCTCTCTGGACTAGTTCCGATACGCAGTATTTT
NA	few	TRBV27	TRBJ2-2	CASRDAGLYTGELFF	TGTGCCAGCAGGGATGCCGGACTGTACACCGGGGAGCTGTTTTTT
NA	NA	TRBV5-1	TRBJ2-1	CASSFFTGVDEQFF	TGCGCCAGCAGCTTTTTTACGGGAGTGGATGAGCAGTTCTTC
TRBD2	few	TRBV7-2	TRBJ2-3	CASSPGGAGGSDTQYF	TGTGCCAGCAGCCCCGGTGGGGCGGGAGGGTCAGATACGCAGTATTTT
NA	many	TRBV5-1	TRBJ1-5	CASSLDANQPQHF	TGCGCCAGCAGCTTGGATGCTAATCAGCCCCAGCATTTT
TRBD2	NA	TRBV6-6	TRBJ2-1	CASNRMELADSYNEQFF	TGTGCCAGCAACCGGATGGAACTAGCGGACTCCTACAATGAGCAGTTCTTC
TRBD1	many	TRBV12-3/TRBV12-4	TRBJ1-1	CASSLDRYLEAFF	TGTGCCAGCAGCCTGGACAGGTACCTTGAAGCTTTCTTT
NA	few	TRBV6-5	TRBJ1-4	CASRNRANEKLFF	TGTGCCAGCAGAAACAGGGCTAATGAAAAACTGTTTTTT
NA	many	TRBV27	TRBJ1-4	CASRGVEKLFF	TGTGCCAGCAGAGGGGTTGAAAAACTGTTTTTT
NA	few	TRBV6-2/TRBV6-3	TRBJ1-2	CASRLLHQIFDGYTF	TGTGCCAGCAGACTACTGCATCAAATCTTCGATGGCTACACCTTC
NA	few	TRBV20-1	TRBJ2-7	CSAPPGTGLQLQYF	TGCAGTGCCCCTCCGGGGACTGGTTTGCAGTTGCAGTACTTC
NA	NA	TRBV28	TRBJ2-1	CASNRATYNEQFF	TGTGCCAGCAACAGGGCGACCTACAATGAGCAGTTCTTC
TRBD2	many	TRBV20-1	TRBJ2-7	CSARDAGGINEQYF	TGCAGTGCTAGAGATGCGGGAGGTATCAACGAGCAGTACTTC
NA	many	TRBV5-1	TRBJ2-7	CASSDYSYEQYF	TGCGCCAGCAGCGACTACTCCTACGAGCAGTACTTC
TRBD1	few	TRBV5-1	TRBJ1-5	CASSLAGGGRNQPQHF	TGCGCCAGCAGCTTGGCAGGGGGTGGACGCAATCAGCCCCAGCATTTT
TRBD1	NA	TRBV20-1	TRBJ2-2	CSARDPRTGGAGGELFF	TGCAGTGCTAGAGACCCTAGGACAGGGGGCGCGGGCGGGGAGCTGTTTTTT
NA	NA	TRBV15	TRBJ1-1	CATSRDLVTEAFF	TGTGCCACCAGCAGGGATTTGGTGACTGAAGCTTTCTTT
NA	few	TRBV7-9	TRBJ1-1	CASRPAGETTEAFF	TGTGCCAGCAGGCCGGCTGGGGAGACCACTGAAGCTTTCTTT
TRBD1	few	TRBV10-3	TRBJ2-6	CAISLQGRGANVLTF	TGTGCCATCAGTCTACAGGGGAGAGGGGCCAACGTCCTGACTTTC
NA	many	TRBV12-3/TRBV12-4	TRBJ2-1	CASSFSGGNEQFF	TGTGCCAGCAGTTTCAGTGGGGGCAATGAGCAGTTCTTC
TRBD2	NA	TRBV7-3	TRBJ2-7	CASSLSGGGPYEQYF	TGTGCCAGCAGCTTAAGTGGGGGAGGGCCCTACGAGCAGTACTTC
NA	many	TRBV7-2	TRBJ1-1	CASSLGSLGPFF	TGTGCCAGCAGCCTCGGATCCCTTGGACCTTTCTTT
NA	many	TRBV20-1	TRBJ2-5	CSARVGGQETQYF	TGCAGTGCTAGAGTAGGGGGCCAAGAGACCCAGTACTTC
NA	few	TRBV6-6	TRBJ2-6	CASSYISGANVLTF	TGTGCCAGCAGTTACATCTCTGGGGCCAACGTCCTGACTTTC
TRBD1	NA	TRBV20-1	TRBJ1-5	CSARAPDRGRSNQPQHF	TGCAGTGCTAGAGCTCCCGACAGGGGGCGAAGTAATCAGCCCCAGCATTTT
NA	NA	TRBV24-1	TRBJ2-1	CATSDPPSYNEQFF	TGTGCCACCAGTGACCCCCCCTCCTACAATGAGCAGTTCTTC
NA	many	TRBV5-1	TRBJ2-7	CASSPGGGINDEQYF	TGCGCCAGCAGCCCAGGTGGGGGCATCAACGACGAGCAGTACTTC
TRBD2	many	TRBV7-2	TRBJ2-7	CASSQSTTSGRPSYEQYF	TGTGCCAGCAGCCAGAGTACGACTAGCGGGAGGCCCTCCTACGAGCAGTACTTC
TRBD2	NA	TRBV6-4	TRBJ2-4	CASHSHKLAGGAKNIQYF	TGTGCCAGCCACAGCCATAAGTTAGCGGGAGGTGCCAAAAACATTCAGTACTTC
NA	NA	TRBV7-9	TRBJ2-2	CASSLAGDGELFF	TGTGCCAGCAGCTTAGCAGGGGACGGGGAGCTGTTTTTT
TRBD1	NA	TRBV18	TRBJ2-1	CASSPYSGTGGGEQFF	TGTGCCAGCTCACCATATTCCGGGACAGGGGGCGGTGAGCAGTTCTTC
NA	NA	TRBV7-2	TRBJ1-2	CASSPITGSPGYTF	TGTGCCAGCAGCCCAATCACCGGCAGCCCAGGCTACACCTTC
NA	NA	TRBV11-2	TRBJ2-1	CASSPGLETYNEQFF	TGTGCCAGCAGCCCGGGACTGGAAACCTACAATGAGCAGTTCTTC
NA	many	TRBV5-5	TRBJ2-2	CASSLGGDTGELFF	TGTGCCAGCAGCTTGGGTGGGGACACCGGGGAGCTGTTTTTT
NA	NA	TRBV20-1	TRBJ2-7	CSAREGLGTLPYEQYF	TGCAGTGCTAGAGAAGGCTTGGGGACCCTGCCCTACGAGCAGTACTTC
NA	few	TRBV7-2	TRBJ1-6	CASSLDGSSYNSPLHF	TGTGCCAGCAGCTTAGACGGAAGCTCCTATAATTCACCCCTCCACTTT